The present T cell receptor (beta chain) was sequenced within a study of blood T cell repertoires in COVID-19. Profiling relied on immunoSEQ multiplex PCR, and the TCRdb table lists in-frame clones only, not all of them. The data contain about 250,000 clones, 84% of them seen just once; the ten biggest clones take up approximately 1.4%. The CDR3 consists of 14 residues. Germline CDR1 reads WSHSY; CDR2 reads SAAADI. Trimming stripped 2 bases from V and 5 bases from J, with 9 bases between. The chain uses TRBV10-2 and TRBJ1-4, with D perhaps TRBD1 (5 bases). Sequenced material: peripheral blood. The receptor's source is a woman in her thirties or forties who had recovered from COVID-19. In DNA form, the CDR3 reads TGCGCCAGCAGTGAGGTCCAGGGAAATGAAAAACTGTTTTTT. This codes for CASSEVQGNEKLFF.